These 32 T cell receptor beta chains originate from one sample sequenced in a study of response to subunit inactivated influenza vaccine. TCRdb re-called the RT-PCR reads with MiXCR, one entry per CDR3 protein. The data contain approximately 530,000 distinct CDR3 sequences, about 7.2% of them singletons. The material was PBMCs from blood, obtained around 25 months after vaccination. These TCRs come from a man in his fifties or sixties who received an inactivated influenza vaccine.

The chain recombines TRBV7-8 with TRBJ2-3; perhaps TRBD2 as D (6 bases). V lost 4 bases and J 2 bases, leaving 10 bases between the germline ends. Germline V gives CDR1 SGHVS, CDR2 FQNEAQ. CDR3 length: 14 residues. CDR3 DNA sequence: TGTGCCAGCAGCTCCCTAGCGTACACAGATACGCAGTATTTT. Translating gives CASSSLAYTDTQYF.

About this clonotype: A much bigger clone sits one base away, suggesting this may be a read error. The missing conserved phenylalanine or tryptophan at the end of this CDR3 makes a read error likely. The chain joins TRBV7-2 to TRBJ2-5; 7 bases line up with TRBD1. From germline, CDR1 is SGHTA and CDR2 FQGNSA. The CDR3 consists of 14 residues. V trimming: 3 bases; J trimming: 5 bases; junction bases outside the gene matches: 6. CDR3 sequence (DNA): TGTGCCAGCAGCTTGAACAGGGGCGCGGAGACCCAGTACTCC. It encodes CASSLNRGAETQYS.

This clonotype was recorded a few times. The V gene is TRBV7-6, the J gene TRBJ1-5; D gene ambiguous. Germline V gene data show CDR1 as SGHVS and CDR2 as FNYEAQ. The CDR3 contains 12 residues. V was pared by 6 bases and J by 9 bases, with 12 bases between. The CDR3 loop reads CASSWVGGPQHF. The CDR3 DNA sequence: TGTGCCAGCAGTTGGGTCGGAGGGCCCCAGCATTTT.

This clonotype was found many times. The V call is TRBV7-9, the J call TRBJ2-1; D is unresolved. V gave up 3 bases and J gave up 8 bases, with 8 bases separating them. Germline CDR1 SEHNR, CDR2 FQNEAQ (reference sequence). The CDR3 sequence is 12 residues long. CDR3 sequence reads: CASSLADYEQFF. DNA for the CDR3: TGTGCCAGCAGCTTGGCAGACTATGAGCAGTTCTTC.

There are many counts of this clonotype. CDR3 loop: CASSYRGLYNEQFF. In DNA, the CDR3 is TGTGCCAGCTCCTACAGGGGGCTGTACAATGAGCAGTTCTTC. The J gene is TRBJ2-1, the V gene TRBV27; 9 bases are shared with TRBD1. The CDR3 has 14 residues. The V and J ends lost 8 bases and 4 bases, in that order; junction bases with no gene match: 6. Germline assignment: CDR1 MNHEY and CDR2 SMNVEV (reference sequence).

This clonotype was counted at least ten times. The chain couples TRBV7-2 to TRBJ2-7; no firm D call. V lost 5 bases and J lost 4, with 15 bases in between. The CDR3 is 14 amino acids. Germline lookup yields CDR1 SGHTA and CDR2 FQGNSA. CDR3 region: CASSLPGQGYEQYF. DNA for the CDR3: TGTGCCAGCAGCCTGCCGGGCCAAGGGTACGAGCAGTACTTC.

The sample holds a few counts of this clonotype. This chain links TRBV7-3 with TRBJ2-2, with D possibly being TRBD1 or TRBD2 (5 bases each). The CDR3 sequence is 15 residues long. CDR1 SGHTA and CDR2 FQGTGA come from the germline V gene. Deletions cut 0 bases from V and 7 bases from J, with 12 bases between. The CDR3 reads CASSLTGGTGGELFF. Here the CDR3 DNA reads TGTGCCAGCAGCTTAACTGGGGGAACTGGCGGGGAGCTGTTTTTT. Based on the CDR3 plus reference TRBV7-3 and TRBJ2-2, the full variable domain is GAGVSQTPSNKVTEKGKYVELRCDPISGHTALYWYRQSLGQGPEFLIYFQGTGAADDSGLPNDRFFAVRPEGSVSTLKIQRTERGDSAVYLCASSLTGGTGGELFFGEGSRLTVL.

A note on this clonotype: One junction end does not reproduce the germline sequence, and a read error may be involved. The CDR3 nucleotides are TGTGCCAGCAGCTTCCACGAGGTCCGAAGCTATAGTACGGTCTTC. Translated: CASSFHEVRSYSTVF. J is TRBJ2-1 and V is TRBV6-5; D uncertain. This CDR3 has 15 residues. Germline V lookup: CDR1 MNHEY, CDR2 SVGAGI.

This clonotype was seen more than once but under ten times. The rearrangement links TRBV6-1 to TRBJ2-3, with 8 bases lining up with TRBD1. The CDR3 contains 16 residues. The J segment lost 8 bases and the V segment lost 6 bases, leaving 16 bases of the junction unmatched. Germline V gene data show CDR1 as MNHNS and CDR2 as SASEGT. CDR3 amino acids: CASRASDRVNPGTQYF. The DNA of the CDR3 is TGTGCCAGCAGAGCGTCGGACAGGGTAAACCCGGGTACGCAGTATTTT.

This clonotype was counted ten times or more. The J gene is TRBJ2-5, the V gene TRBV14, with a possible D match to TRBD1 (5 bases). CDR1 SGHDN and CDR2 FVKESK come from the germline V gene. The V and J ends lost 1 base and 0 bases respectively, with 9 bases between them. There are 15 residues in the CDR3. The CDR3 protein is CASSQGGWYQETQYF. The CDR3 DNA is TGTGCCAGCAGCCAAGGGGGCTGGTACCAAGAGACCCAGTACTTC.

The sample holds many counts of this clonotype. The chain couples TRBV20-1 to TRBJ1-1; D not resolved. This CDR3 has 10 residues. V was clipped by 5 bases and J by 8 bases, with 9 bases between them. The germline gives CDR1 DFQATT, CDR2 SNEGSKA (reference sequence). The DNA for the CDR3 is TGCAGTGCTTGGAGGGAGGAAGCTTTCTTT. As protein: CSAWREEAFF.

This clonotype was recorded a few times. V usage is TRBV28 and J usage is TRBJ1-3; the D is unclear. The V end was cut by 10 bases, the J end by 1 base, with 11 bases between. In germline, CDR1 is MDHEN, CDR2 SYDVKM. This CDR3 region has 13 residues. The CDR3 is CAIVASSGNTIYF. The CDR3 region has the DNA TGTGCCATCGTTGCGAGTTCTGGAAACACCATATATTTT.

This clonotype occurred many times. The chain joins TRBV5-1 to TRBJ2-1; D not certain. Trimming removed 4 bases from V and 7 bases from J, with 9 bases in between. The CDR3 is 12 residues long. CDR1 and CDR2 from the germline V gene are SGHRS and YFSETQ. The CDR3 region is CASSPRSNEQFF. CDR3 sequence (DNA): TGCGCCAGCAGCCCACGAAGTAATGAGCAGTTCTTC.

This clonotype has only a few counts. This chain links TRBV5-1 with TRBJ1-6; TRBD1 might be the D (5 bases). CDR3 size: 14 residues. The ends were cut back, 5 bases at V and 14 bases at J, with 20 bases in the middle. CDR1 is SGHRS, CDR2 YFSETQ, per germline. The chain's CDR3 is CASSDSGPGLALHF. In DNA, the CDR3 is TGCGCCAGCAGTGACAGCGGGCCGGGTTTGGCCCTCCACTTT. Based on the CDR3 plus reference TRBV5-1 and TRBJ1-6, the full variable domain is KAGVTQTPRYLIKTRGQQVTLSCSPISGHRSVSWYQQTPGQGLQFLFEYFSETQRNKGNFPGRFSGRQFSNSRSEMNVSTLELGDSALYLCASSDSGPGLALHFGNGTRLTVT.

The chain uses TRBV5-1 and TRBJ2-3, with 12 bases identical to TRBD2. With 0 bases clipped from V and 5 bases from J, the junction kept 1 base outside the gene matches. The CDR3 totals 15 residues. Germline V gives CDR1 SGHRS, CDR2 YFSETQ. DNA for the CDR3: TGCGCCAGCAGCTTGGGACTAGCGGGAGAAGATACGCAGTATTTT. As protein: CASSLGLAGEDTQYF.

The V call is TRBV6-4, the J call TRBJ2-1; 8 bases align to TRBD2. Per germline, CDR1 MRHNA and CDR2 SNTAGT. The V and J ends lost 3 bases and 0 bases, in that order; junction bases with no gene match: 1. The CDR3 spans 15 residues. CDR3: CASSETSGSYNEQFF. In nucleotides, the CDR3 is TGTGCCAGCAGTGAAACTAGCGGCTCCTACAATGAGCAGTTCTTC.

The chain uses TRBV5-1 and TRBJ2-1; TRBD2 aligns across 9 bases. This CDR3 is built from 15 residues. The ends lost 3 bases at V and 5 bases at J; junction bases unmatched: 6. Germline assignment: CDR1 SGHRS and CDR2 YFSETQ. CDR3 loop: CASSWRTSENNEQFF. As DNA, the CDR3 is TGCGCCAGCAGCTGGAGGACTAGCGAAAACAATGAGCAGTTCTTC.

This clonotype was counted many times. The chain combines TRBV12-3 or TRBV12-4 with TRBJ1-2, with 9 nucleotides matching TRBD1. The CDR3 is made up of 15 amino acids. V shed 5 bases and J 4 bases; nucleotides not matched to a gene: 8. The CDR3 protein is CASSPTGGTGYGYTF. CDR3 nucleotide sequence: TGTGCCAGCAGTCCGACAGGGGGAACAGGCTATGGCTACACCTTC.

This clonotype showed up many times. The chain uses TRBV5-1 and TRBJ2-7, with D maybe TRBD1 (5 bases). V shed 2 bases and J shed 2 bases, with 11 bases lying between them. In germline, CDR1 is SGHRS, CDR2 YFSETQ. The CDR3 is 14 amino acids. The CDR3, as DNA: TGCGCCAGCAGCTTAGGGGCAGGAACCTACGAGCAGTACTTC. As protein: CASSLGAGTYEQYF.

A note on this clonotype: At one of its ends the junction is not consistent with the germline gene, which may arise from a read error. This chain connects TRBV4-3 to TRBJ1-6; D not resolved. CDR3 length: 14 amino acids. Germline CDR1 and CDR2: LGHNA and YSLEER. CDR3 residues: CASSQGSHNSPLHF. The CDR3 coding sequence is TGCGCCAGCAGTCAAGGATCGCATAATTCACCCCTCCACTTT.

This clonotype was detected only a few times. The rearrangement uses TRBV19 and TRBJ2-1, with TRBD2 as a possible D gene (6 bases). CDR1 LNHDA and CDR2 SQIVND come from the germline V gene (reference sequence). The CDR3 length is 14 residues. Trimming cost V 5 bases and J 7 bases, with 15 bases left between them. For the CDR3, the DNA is TGTGCCAGTAGTCCACGGGACTTCAGGAATGAGCAGTTCTTC. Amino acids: CASSPRDFRNEQFF.

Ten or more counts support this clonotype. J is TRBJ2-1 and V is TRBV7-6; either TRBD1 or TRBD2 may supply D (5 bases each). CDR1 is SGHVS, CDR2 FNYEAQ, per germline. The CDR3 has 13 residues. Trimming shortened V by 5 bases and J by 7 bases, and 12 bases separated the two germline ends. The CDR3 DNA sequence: TGTGCCAGCAGCCCCCTCGAGGGGAATGAGCAGTTCTTC. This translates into CASSPLEGNEQFF.

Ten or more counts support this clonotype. The CDR3 nucleotides read TGTGCCAGCAGCCCCGGGACCCATGAGCAGTTCTTC. This gives the protein CASSPGTHEQFF. The V and J genes are TRBV7-9 and TRBJ2-1, with D possibly called TRBD1 or TRBD2 (5 bases each). V shed 5 bases and J shed 8 bases, with 10 bases lying between them. The CDR3 has 12 residues. The germline V gene encodes CDR1 SEHNR and CDR2 FQNEAQ (reference sequence).

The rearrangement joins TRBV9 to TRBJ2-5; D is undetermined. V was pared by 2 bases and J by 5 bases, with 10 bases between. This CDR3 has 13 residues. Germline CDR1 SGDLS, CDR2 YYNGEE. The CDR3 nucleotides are TGTGCCAGCAGCGTGGGCAGATCGGAGACCCAGTACTTC. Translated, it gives CASSVGRSETQYF.

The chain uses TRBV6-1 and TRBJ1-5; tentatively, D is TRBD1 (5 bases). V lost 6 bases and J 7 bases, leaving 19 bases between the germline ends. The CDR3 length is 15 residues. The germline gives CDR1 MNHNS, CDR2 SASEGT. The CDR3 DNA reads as TGTGCCAGCAGCCTGGGACCTCCGAGGGACCAGCCCCAGCATTTT. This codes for CASSLGPPRDQPQHF.

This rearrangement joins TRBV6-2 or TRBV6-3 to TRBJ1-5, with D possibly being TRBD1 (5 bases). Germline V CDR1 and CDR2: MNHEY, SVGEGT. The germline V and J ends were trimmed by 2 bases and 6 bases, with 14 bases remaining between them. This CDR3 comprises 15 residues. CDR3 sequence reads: CASSYGVGAGQPQHF. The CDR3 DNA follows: TGTGCCAGCAGTTACGGGGTCGGGGCCGGTCAGCCCCAGCATTTT.

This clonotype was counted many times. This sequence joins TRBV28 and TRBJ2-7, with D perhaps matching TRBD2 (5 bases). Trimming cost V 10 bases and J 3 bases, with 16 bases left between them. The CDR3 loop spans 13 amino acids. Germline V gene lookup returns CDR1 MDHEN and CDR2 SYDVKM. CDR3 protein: CATGIPPSYEQYF. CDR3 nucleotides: TGTGCCACCGGGATTCCACCCAGCTACGAGCAGTACTTC.

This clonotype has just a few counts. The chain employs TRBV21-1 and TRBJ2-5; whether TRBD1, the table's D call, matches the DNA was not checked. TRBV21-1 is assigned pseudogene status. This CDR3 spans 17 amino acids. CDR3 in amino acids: CASSKRRTGGPQETQYF. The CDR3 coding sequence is TGTGCCAGCAGCAAGCGGCGGACAGGGGGTCCCCAAGAGACCCAGTACTTC.

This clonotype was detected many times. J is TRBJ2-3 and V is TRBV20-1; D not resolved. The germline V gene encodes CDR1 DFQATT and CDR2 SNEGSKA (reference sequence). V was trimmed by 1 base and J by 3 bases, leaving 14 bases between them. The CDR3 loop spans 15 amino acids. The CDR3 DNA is TGCAGTGCTAGAGTGAAAGGGCGGTCGACAGATACGCAGTATTTT. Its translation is CSARVKGRSTDTQYF.

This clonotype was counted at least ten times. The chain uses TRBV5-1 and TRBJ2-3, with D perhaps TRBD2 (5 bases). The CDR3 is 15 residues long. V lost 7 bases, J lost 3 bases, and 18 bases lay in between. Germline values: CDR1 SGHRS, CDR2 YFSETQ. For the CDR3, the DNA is TGCGCCAGCCGTAGAGGCCCCAGAGGGACAGATACGCAGTATTTT. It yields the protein CASRRGPRGTDTQYF.

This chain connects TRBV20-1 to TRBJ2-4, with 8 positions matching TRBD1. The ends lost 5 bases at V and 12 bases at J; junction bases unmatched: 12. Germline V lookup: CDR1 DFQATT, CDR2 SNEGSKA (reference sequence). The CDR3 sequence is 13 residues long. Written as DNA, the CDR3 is TGCAGTGCTCTTGGACAGGGAAGGGGGACTCAGTACTTC. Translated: CSALGQGRGTQYF.

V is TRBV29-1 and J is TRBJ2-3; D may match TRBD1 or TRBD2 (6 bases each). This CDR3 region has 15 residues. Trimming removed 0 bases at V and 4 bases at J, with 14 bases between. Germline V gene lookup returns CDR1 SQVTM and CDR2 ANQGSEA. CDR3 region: CSVEDTGTGPDTQYF. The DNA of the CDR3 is TGCAGCGTTGAAGACACAGGGACTGGCCCAGATACGCAGTATTTT.